These 7 T cell receptor beta chains came from one sample sequenced in a study of graft-versus-host responses after intestinal transplantation. Responder cells labeled with CFSE (roughly 200,000) were co-plated with irradiated stimulator cells labeled with violet dye (roughly 200,000). Repertoires were generated with immunoSEQ multiplex PCR, while TCRdb's copy carries only in-frame clones and drops some. The top ten clones hold about 6% of a sample with just under 7,000 clones, 31% of them seen once. The sample consisted of alloreactive CD8+ T cells from a mixed lymphocyte reaction culture, taken before transplantation. Subset meaning: CFSE-low proliferating T cells sorted from approximately 6-day pre-transplant mixed lymphocyte reaction (GvH or HvG direction). The receptor source for this set is a human patient who was an organ donor for intestinal transplantation.

CDR3 protein: CASSRGLAGVDTQYF. CDR3 in DNA: TGTGCCAGCTCAAGGGGACTAGCGGGGGTAGATACGCAGTATTTT. V usage is TRBV18 and J usage is TRBJ2-3; 14 nucleotides align to TRBD2. With 5 bases clipped from V and 5 bases from J, the junction kept 3 bases outside the gene matches. Per germline, CDR1 KGHSH and CDR2 LQKENI. The CDR3 is 15 amino acids.

V usage is TRBV9 and J usage is TRBJ2-2, with 8 bases matching TRBD2. The CDR3 is 17 residues long. With V trimmed by 3 bases and J by 1 base, 8 bases remained unmatched. Germline V gene sequence: CDR1 SGDLS, CDR2 YYNGEE. As DNA, the CDR3 is TGTGCCAGCAGCGATGATTCTAGCGGGCGGAACACCGGGGAGCTGTTTTTT. This translates into CASSDDSSGRNTGELFF.

The table lists this clone with a few counts. The chain is built from TRBV12-5 and TRBJ2-3, with TRBD2 matching 8 bases. CDR3 length: 16 residues. Trimming removed 2 bases from V and 2 bases from J; junction bases left unmatched: 6. Germline CDR1 LGHNT, CDR2 FRNRAP. CDR3 protein: CASGLPPAGATDTQYF. The CDR3 region has the DNA TGTGCTAGTGGTTTGCCCCCAGCGGGGGCCACAGATACGCAGTATTTT.

The chain couples TRBV20-1 to TRBJ2-1; weak D call: TRBD2 (6 bases). V was trimmed by 5 bases and J by 11 bases, leaving 13 bases between them. Germline assignment: CDR1 DFQATT and CDR2 SNEGSKA (reference sequence). This CDR3 contains 11 residues. In DNA form, the CDR3 reads TGCAGTGCTCCACCTCGGGGGAAGCAGTTCTTC. This gives the protein CSAPPRGKQFF.

By its share, this clone is medium-sized. V gene TRBV10-3 combines with J gene TRBJ1-3; D is unresolved. There are 14 residues in the CDR3. Germline-derived CDR1 and CDR2 are ENHRY and SYGVKD. Trimming pared 11 bases from V and 2 bases from J, leaving 16 bases between. CDR3 in amino acids: CAAPIHSAGNTIYF. DNA of the CDR3: TGTGCCGCCCCCATTCACAGTGCTGGAAACACCATATATTTT.

This chain joins TRBV7-9 and TRBJ2-7; D is undetermined. Trimming removed 0 bases at V and 7 bases at J, with 7 bases between. The CDR3 runs to 12 residues. Germline V gene lookup returns CDR1 SEHNR and CDR2 FQNEAQ (reference sequence). The CDR3 bases are TGTGCCAGCAGCTTAGCGCTACAGGAGCAGTACTTC. Protein product: CASSLALQEQYF.

This clone has only a few counts. This sample also contains other DNA sequences that code for the same CDR3. This sequence joins TRBV6-1 and TRBJ2-7; 7 bases are a match to TRBD2. CDR1 is MNHNS, CDR2 SASEGT, per germline. Unmatched junction bases numbered 2, after V lost 5 bases and J lost 7 bases. The CDR3 consists of 11 residues. The CDR3 region has the DNA TGTGCCAGCAGTTACGGGGGGGAGCAGTACTTC. Encoded protein: CASSYGGEQYF.